This T cell receptor beta chain is drawn from a study of blood T cell repertoires in COVID-19. In the study overall: T cells, B-cell-depleted T cells, or PBMCs provided the cDNA or gDNA that served as material.

CDR1 MNHEY and CDR2 SVGAGI come from the germline V gene. Trimming left V 7 bases short and J 1 base short, with 10 bases between. The CDR3 is 14 residues long. Sequencing was performed with immunoSEQ multiplex PCR; in TCRdb, only in-frame clones are kept and a portion is missing. The sample has about 300,000 clones, more than 75% seen once; the top ten hold about 4.1%. Assignments of participants to cohorts depended upon their own reported clinical history. V and J are TRBV6-5 and TRBJ2-2, with D unclear. Specimen: PBMCs or T cells enriched from blood (not recorded which). This TCR derives from a man aged 30 to 45 who had recovered from COVID-19. CDR3 protein: CASNTQENTGELFF. CDR3 nucleotides: TGTGCCAGCAATACGCAGGAGAACACCGGGGAGCTGTTTTTT.